This is a list of T cell receptor beta chains from one sample in a study of cytomegalovirus exposure and HLA in healthy donors. The table came from immunoSEQ multiplex PCR; TCRdb's copy has only in-frame clones and leaves some out. The profile shows about 82,000 clones, around four fifths of them singletons. The specimen was PBMCs. Every receptor here comes from a woman aged 45-59 years in good health and CMV-seropositive. CDR3s include the opening cysteine and the closing phenylalanine or tryptophan. Fields, in order: J gene, clone size, D gene, V gene, CDR3 DNA, CDR3 protein. A D gene is named only where the DNA matches it firmly. Not all rows give a size; the values are once, few, many and, for expanded clones, a class.

j_gene: TRBJ1-1; abundance: -; d_gene: -; v_gene: TRBV20-1; CDR3nt: TGCAGTGCCAGGGGCAGGGAGCGAGCTTTCTTT; CDR3aa: CSARGRERAFF
j_gene: TRBJ1-5; abundance: once; d_gene: -; v_gene: TRBV21-1; CDR3nt: -; CDR3aa: CASSKAAKRVGGGNQPQHF
j_gene: TRBJ1-2; abundance: once; d_gene: TRBD1; v_gene: TRBV30; CDR3nt: TGTGCCTGGGGCAGGGACAGGGGGGCCTTTGGCTACACCTTC; CDR3aa: CAWGRDRGAFGYTF
j_gene: TRBJ1-5; abundance: -; d_gene: TRBD1; v_gene: TRBV6-6; CDR3nt: TGTGCCAGCAGTTACACCGGGACAGGGACTCAGCCCCAGCATTTT; CDR3aa: CASSYTGTGTQPQHF
j_gene: TRBJ2-2; abundance: few; d_gene: -; v_gene: TRBV5-1; CDR3nt: TGCGCCAGCAGCCCAGACTCGGGGACCGGGGAGCTGTTTTTT; CDR3aa: CASSPDSGTGELFF
j_gene: TRBJ1-5; abundance: few; d_gene: -; v_gene: TRBV27; CDR3nt: TGTGCCAGCAGTTTATCTCCAGGGTCGAATAATCAGCCCCAGCATTTT; CDR3aa: CASSLSPGSNNQPQHF
j_gene: TRBJ2-7; abundance: -; d_gene: -; v_gene: TRBV9; CDR3nt: TGTGCCAGCAGCGCCCGGGACATTGCCTACGAGCAGTACTTC; CDR3aa: CASSARDIAYEQYF
j_gene: TRBJ2-7; abundance: once; d_gene: TRBD2; v_gene: TRBV2; CDR3nt: TGTGCCAGCAGTGACTCGGGGGGATACTACGAGCAGTACTTC; CDR3aa: CASSDSGGYYEQYF
j_gene: TRBJ2-1; abundance: -; d_gene: -; v_gene: TRBV6-1; CDR3nt: TGTGCCAGCGGACCTCGGGCGGGTCTCTACAATGAGCAGTTCTTC; CDR3aa: CASGPRAGLYNEQFF
j_gene: TRBJ1-5; abundance: -; d_gene: TRBD1; v_gene: TRBV19; CDR3nt: TGCGCCAGTAGCCGAGACAGGGCCTACAATCAGCCCCAGCATTTT; CDR3aa: CASSRDRAYNQPQHF
j_gene: TRBJ2-3; abundance: -; d_gene: TRBD1; v_gene: TRBV29-1; CDR3nt: TGCAGCGTTTGCCGGGACAGGCTCGCTGATACGCAGTATTTT; CDR3aa: CSVCRDRLADTQYF
j_gene: TRBJ2-7; abundance: -; d_gene: TRBD1; v_gene: TRBV5-1; CDR3nt: TGCGCCAGCAGCTGGGGAGACAGGGGAGCATACGAGCAGTACTTC; CDR3aa: CASSWGDRGAYEQYF
j_gene: TRBJ1-1; abundance: -; d_gene: -; v_gene: TRBV10-2; CDR3nt: TGCGCCAGCGTAAGGGGCACTGAAGCTTTCTTT; CDR3aa: CASVRGTEAFF
j_gene: TRBJ2-3; abundance: few; d_gene: TRBD1; v_gene: TRBV5-4; CDR3nt: TGTGCCAGCAAGCCGGGACAGCTAATCACAGATACGCAGTATTTT; CDR3aa: CASKPGQLITDTQYF
j_gene: TRBJ2-3; abundance: -; d_gene: -; v_gene: TRBV7-7; CDR3nt: TGTGCTAGCAGCTTAGTGGCGGGAGATACGCAGTATTTT; CDR3aa: CASSLVAGDTQYF
j_gene: TRBJ2-3; abundance: -; d_gene: -; v_gene: TRBV11-2; CDR3nt: TGTGCCAGCAGCCTCGACTTTGCGGGACTCTCAGATACGCAGTATTTT; CDR3aa: CASSLDFAGLSDTQYF
j_gene: TRBJ1-6; abundance: once; d_gene: TRBD1; v_gene: TRBV27; CDR3nt: TGTGCCAGCAGTTCTGTGACCGGGACAGGGTTATTGGCCCTCCACTTT; CDR3aa: CASSSVTGTGLLALHF
j_gene: TRBJ2-3; abundance: -; d_gene: -; v_gene: TRBV7-9; CDR3nt: TGTGCCAGCAGCTCGGACTATGATACGCAGTATTTT; CDR3aa: CASSSDYDTQYF
j_gene: TRBJ1-2; abundance: -; d_gene: -; v_gene: TRBV9; CDR3nt: TGTGCCAGCAGCTCCCGAGATCTTTATGGCTACACCTTC; CDR3aa: CASSSRDLYGYTF
j_gene: TRBJ1-2; abundance: -; d_gene: TRBD1; v_gene: TRBV19; CDR3nt: TGTGCCAGTAGTACCGGGACAGCCTTAATCATACGGTATGGCTACACCTTC; CDR3aa: CASSTGTALIIRYGYTF
j_gene: TRBJ2-3; abundance: -; d_gene: -; v_gene: TRBV18; CDR3nt: TGTGCCAGCTCACCACTCTCGGACAGCTTCACTAGCACAGATACGCAGTATTTT; CDR3aa: CASSPLSDSFTSTDTQYF
j_gene: TRBJ2-7; abundance: -; d_gene: TRBD2; v_gene: TRBV6-1; CDR3nt: TGTGCCAGCAGTGTATCAACTAGCGGGAGCTACGAGCAGTACTTC; CDR3aa: CASSVSTSGSYEQYF
j_gene: TRBJ1-5; abundance: -; d_gene: TRBD1; v_gene: TRBV6-1; CDR3nt: TGTGCCAGCATTAGACAGGGGTTAAATCAGCCCCAGCATTTT; CDR3aa: CASIRQGLNQPQHF
j_gene: TRBJ2-2; abundance: -; d_gene: -; v_gene: TRBV10-2; CDR3nt: TGCGCCACCTCCCTCAACACCGGGGAGCTGTTTTTT; CDR3aa: CATSLNTGELFF
j_gene: TRBJ2-7; abundance: -; d_gene: TRBD2; v_gene: TRBV2; CDR3nt: TGTGCCAGCAGCGCCTCCGGGACTAGCGGGAACGAGCAGTACTTC; CDR3aa: CASSASGTSGNEQYF
j_gene: TRBJ2-7; abundance: -; d_gene: -; v_gene: TRBV27; CDR3nt: TGTGCCAGCAGTTTATCAAGGGGGACGAACGAGCAGTACTTC; CDR3aa: CASSLSRGTNEQYF
j_gene: TRBJ1-5; abundance: -; d_gene: -; v_gene: TRBV28; CDR3nt: TGTGCCAGTCTCGAGGATAGCAATCAGCCCCAGCATTTT; CDR3aa: CASLEDSNQPQHF
j_gene: TRBJ2-7; abundance: -; d_gene: TRBD2; v_gene: TRBV19; CDR3nt: TGTGCCAGTAGTACTCTAGCGGGGGGTTCCTACGAGCAGTACTTC; CDR3aa: CASSTLAGGSYEQYF
j_gene: TRBJ1-1; abundance: -; d_gene: TRBD1; v_gene: TRBV5-3; CDR3nt: TGTGCCAGAAGCCTCTCCGGGACAGACGAGAACACTGAAGCTTTCTTT; CDR3aa: CARSLSGTDENTEAFF